These 21 T cell receptor beta chains originate from one sample sequenced in a study of shared clonotypes between healthy human individuals. Sequencing used immunoSEQ multiplex PCR; TCRdb keeps in-frame clones, though not all of them. The table includes 1,500,000 or so clones, about 98.5% detected once. The sample was naive CD4+ T cells sorted from blood. Subset here: CD45RA+ positively selected. These receptors all come from a man aged 25-45 years in good health.

V gene TRBV5-1 combines with J gene TRBJ1-5; D is unclear. Germline loops: CDR1 SGHRS, CDR2 YFSETQ. Trimming took 0 bases from V and 9 from J, leaving 10 bases between them. This CDR3 spans 13 amino acids. The CDR3 DNA follows: TGCGCCAGCAGCTTGGAGGGAGTCTCGCCCCAGCATTTT. This gives the protein CASSLEGVSPQHF. The whole variable domain, remainder taken from reference TRBV5-1 and TRBJ1-5, is KAGVTQTPRYLIKTRGQQVTLSCSPISGHRSVSWYQQTPGQGLQFLFEYFSETQRNKGNFPGRFSGRQFSNSRSEMNVSTLELGDSALYLCASSLEGVSPQHFGDGTRLSIL.

This clone was counted a single time. The chain uses TRBV27 and TRBJ1-5; D is unclear. Trimming took off 6 bases at V and 4 bases at J, with 22 bases between the two ends. Looked up from germline, CDR1 is MNHEY and CDR2 is SMNVEV (reference sequence). The CDR3 contains 17 residues. CDR3 bases: TGTGCCAGCAGCCACGACAAGGTCTCGGTCGGGAATCAGCCCCAGCATTTT. Its protein is CASSHDKVSVGNQPQHF.

This clone was counted a single time. The rearrangement uses TRBV5-1 and TRBJ2-7; TRBD2 matches 7 bases. This CDR3 is 14 amino acids long. V dropped 3 bases and J dropped 5; count of bases not matched to a gene: 8. Germline values: CDR1 SGHRS, CDR2 YFSETQ. In DNA form, the CDR3 reads TGCGCCAGCAGCTGGCGGGAGCGAGGAAACGAGCAGTACTTC. Translation: CASSWRERGNEQYF. Drawing the rest from reference TRBV5-1 and TRBJ2-7, the complete variable domain is KAGVTQTPRYLIKTRGQQVTLSCSPISGHRSVSWYQQTPGQGLQFLFEYFSETQRNKGNFPGRFSGRQFSNSRSEMNVSTLELGDSALYLCASSWRERGNEQYFGPGTRLTVT.

The V gene is TRBV5-4, the J gene TRBJ1-2; D ambiguous. V lost 0 bases to trimming and J lost 4 bases, with 7 bases between them. The CDR3 length is 13 residues. CDR1 and CDR2 from the germline V gene are SGHNT and YYREEE (reference sequence). The CDR3 DNA sequence: TGTGCCAGCAGCTTGGAACAGTCCTATGGCTACACCTTC. It encodes CASSLEQSYGYTF.

The genes are TRBV2 and TRBJ1-1; TRBD1 might be the D (5 bases). Germline assignment: CDR1 SNHLY and CDR2 FYNNEI. With 5 bases removed from V and 1 base from J, the gap between germline ends came to 8 bases. This CDR3 has 13 amino acids. CDR3: CASSRDGNTEAFF. CDR3 coding DNA: TGTGCCAGCAGTCGGGACGGGAACACTGAAGCTTTCTTT.

The CDR3 region is CASRENTEAFF. The CDR3 DNA sequence: TGTGCCAGCAGAGAGAACACTGAAGCTTTCTTT. The chain carries TRBV28 and TRBJ1-1; D gene uncertain. CDR3 size: 11 residues. Per the germline V gene, CDR1 is MDHEN and CDR2 is SYDVKM. The V gene lost 6 bases and the J gene lost 1 base, with 3 bases spanning the gap.

The chain uses TRBV6-6 and TRBJ1-5; D unresolved. Trimming cost V 7 bases and J 5 bases, with 18 bases left between them. Germline lookup yields CDR1 MNHNY and CDR2 SVGAGI (reference sequence). The CDR3 loop spans 15 amino acids. As DNA, the CDR3 is TGTGCCAGCACCTTTCAGCCCTTTACGGATCAGCCCCAGCATTTT. Translating gives CASTFQPFTDQPQHF.

CDR3 protein: CASSPAFSAASYEQYF. CDR3 DNA sequence: TGTGCCAGCAGCCCGGCCTTTAGCGCGGCTTCCTACGAGCAGTACTTC. The rearrangement joins TRBV7-6 to TRBJ2-7, with D possibly TRBD2 on 5 matching bases. Looked up from germline, CDR1 is SGHVS and CDR2 is FNYEAQ. The V gene lost 5 bases and the J gene lost 1 base, with 18 bases spanning the gap. The CDR3 runs to 16 residues.

The chain employs TRBV5-1 and TRBJ2-3; 11 positions agree with TRBD1. CDR3 length: 15 amino acids. V lost 4 bases, J lost 5 bases, and 6 bases stayed unmatched. Germline V CDR1 and CDR2: SGHRS, YFSETQ. The CDR3 nucleotides are TGCGCCAGCAGCCCACCGGGACAGGGGGGAGATACGCAGTATTTT. The encoded protein is CASSPPGQGGDTQYF.

This sequence joins TRBV5-5 and TRBJ2-5; 7 bases line up with TRBD1. V shed 0 bases, J shed 5 bases, and the junction held 10 bases outside the gene matches. CDR1 and CDR2 (germline): SGHKS, YYEKEE (reference sequence). The CDR3 extends over 16 amino acids. The CDR3 sequence is CASSLGGQWFRETQYF. The CDR3 region has the DNA TGTGCCAGCAGCTTGGGGGGACAGTGGTTTCGGGAGACCCAGTACTTC.

V gene TRBV6-5 combines with J gene TRBJ2-7; TRBD2 might be the D (5 bases). V was pared by 10 bases and J by 2 bases, with 15 bases between. The length of the CDR3 is 13 residues. The V gene's germline CDR1 is MNHEY and CDR2 SVGAGI. The CDR3 nucleotides read TGTGCCACCAACAGAGCGGAGACCTACGAGCAGTACTTC. This gives the protein CATNRAETYEQYF.

The rearrangement links TRBV5-1 to TRBJ2-2; a weak D match, TRBD2 (6 bases). CDR1 is SGHRS and CDR2 is YFSETQ in the germline V gene. The CDR3 spans 17 residues. Trimming removed 3 bases at V and 6 bases at J, with 21 bases between. In DNA form, the CDR3 reads TGCGCCAGCAGCTCGGGGCTAACGGGACTGTTCCCCGGGGAGCTGTTTTTT. Encoded protein: CASSSGLTGLFPGELFF.

The CDR3: CASSHGQGQHEQYF. In DNA form, the CDR3 reads TGTGCCAGCTCACACGGACAGGGGCAACACGAGCAGTACTTC. The rearrangement links TRBV18 to TRBJ2-7; 9 nucleotides line up with TRBD1. V lost 4 bases, J lost 5 bases, and 6 bases stayed unmatched. The CDR3 length is 14 residues. The germline CDR1 and CDR2 sequences are KGHSH and LQKENI.

To note about this clone: At one of its ends the junction is not consistent with the germline gene, which may arise from a read error. The chain has TRBV2 and TRBJ2-7; the match to TRBD2 covers 8 bases. The CDR3 loop spans 15 amino acids. The germline V gene encodes CDR1 SNHLY and CDR2 FYNNEI. CDR3 protein: CASSEAWASGYGGFF. The CDR3 DNA sequence: TGTGCCAGCAGTGAAGCGTGGGCTAGCGGGTATGGAGGCTTCTTC.

The count of this clone is one. The chain employs TRBV11-2 and TRBJ2-1; tentative D call: TRBD1 (6 bases). The V end was cut by 1 base, the J end by 3 bases, with 13 bases between. The CDR3 runs to 16 residues. Germline assignment: CDR1 SGHAT and CDR2 FQNNGV. This chain's CDR3 is CASSLGGLPRYNEQFF. The CDR3 DNA is TGTGCCAGCAGCTTAGGGGGGCTACCCCGCTACAATGAGCAGTTCTTC.

V and J are TRBV6-5 and TRBJ1-1; possibly TRBD1 for D (6 bases). This CDR3 has 16 amino acids. Germline V gives CDR1 MNHEY, CDR2 SVGAGI. V was pared by 2 bases and J by 0 bases, with 13 bases between. Here the CDR3 reads CASSYLTGPMNTEAFF. The CDR3 region has the DNA TGTGCCAGCAGTTACCTGACAGGACCTATGAACACTGAAGCTTTCTTT.

The CDR3 spells CASSEKTEYTGELFF. In DNA form, the CDR3 reads TGTGCCAGCAGTGAGAAGACTGAATACACCGGGGAGCTGTTTTTT. The chain has TRBV25-1 and TRBJ2-2, with D unresolved. The CDR3 loop spans 15 amino acids. The germline gives CDR1 MGHDK, CDR2 SYGVNS. The V and J ends lost 3 bases and 3 bases respectively, with 11 bases between them.

Turning to this clone: This CDR3 is also generated by other DNA sequences in the sample. This chain joins TRBV7-2 and TRBJ1-1; D is perhaps TRBD1 (5 bases). This CDR3 comprises 13 residues. Between the trimmed V and J ends, which lost 2 bases and 1 base, there was a span of 5 bases. Germline V gives CDR1 SGHTA, CDR2 FQGNSA. The CDR3 spells CASSLTGNTEAFF. Here the CDR3 DNA reads TGTGCCAGCAGCTTAACAGGGAACACTGAAGCTTTCTTT. The full variable domain, with the rest looked up from reference TRBV7-2 and TRBJ1-1, is GAGVSQSPSNKVTEKGKDVELRCDPISGHTALYWYRQSLGQGLEFLIYFQGNSAPDKSGLPSDRFSAERTGGSVSTLTIQRTQQEDSAVYLCASSLTGNTEAFFGQGTRLTVV.

Note on this clone: Other DNA sequences of this sample code for an identical CDR3. V usage is TRBV18 and J usage is TRBJ2-1; 7 nucleotides align to TRBD1. In germline, CDR1 is KGHSH, CDR2 LQKENI. With V trimmed by 2 bases and J by 2 bases, 3 bases remained unmatched. The CDR3 sequence is 15 residues long. The chain's CDR3 is CASSPSQGAYNEQFF. CDR3 DNA sequence: TGTGCCAGCTCACCAAGTCAGGGGGCCTACAATGAGCAGTTCTTC.

This chain links TRBV5-4 with TRBJ2-3; no clear D. Trimming took off 0 bases at V and 2 bases at J, with 1 base between the two ends. The germline V gene has CDR1 SGHNT and CDR2 YYREEE (reference sequence). The CDR3 runs to 12 residues. The CDR3 spells CASSLVTDTQYF. Here the CDR3 DNA reads TGTGCCAGCAGCTTGGTCACAGATACGCAGTATTTT.

Concerning this clone: Additional DNA sequences in this sample encode the identical CDR3. The chain has TRBV6-1 and TRBJ1-5, with D possibly TRBD1 on 6 matching bases. The length of the CDR3 is 13 residues. V gave up 3 bases and J gave up 7 bases, with 10 bases separating them. The germline V gene encodes CDR1 MNHNS and CDR2 SASEGT. DNA of the CDR3: TGTGCCAGCAGTGAGGGGAGGGGGCAGCCCCAGCATTTT. Protein product: CASSEGRGQPQHF.